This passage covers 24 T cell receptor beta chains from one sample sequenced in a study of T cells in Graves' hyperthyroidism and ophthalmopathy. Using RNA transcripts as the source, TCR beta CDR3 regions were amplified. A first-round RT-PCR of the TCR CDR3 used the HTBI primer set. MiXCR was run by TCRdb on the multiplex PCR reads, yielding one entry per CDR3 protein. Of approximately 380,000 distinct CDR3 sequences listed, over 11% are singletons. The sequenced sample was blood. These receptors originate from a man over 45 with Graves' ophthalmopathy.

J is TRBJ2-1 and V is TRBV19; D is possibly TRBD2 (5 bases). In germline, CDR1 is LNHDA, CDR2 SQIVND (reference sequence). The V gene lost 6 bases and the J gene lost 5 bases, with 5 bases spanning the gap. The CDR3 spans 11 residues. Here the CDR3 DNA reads TGTGCCAGTAGCGGGAACAATGAGCAGTTCTTC. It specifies CASSGNNEQFF.

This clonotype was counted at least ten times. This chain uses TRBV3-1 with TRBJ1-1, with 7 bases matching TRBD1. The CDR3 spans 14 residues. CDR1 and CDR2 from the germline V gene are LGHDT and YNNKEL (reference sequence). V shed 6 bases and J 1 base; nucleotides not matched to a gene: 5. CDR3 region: CASSTGQTNTEAFF. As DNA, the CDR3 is TGTGCCAGCAGTACGGGACAGACGAACACTGAAGCTTTCTTT.

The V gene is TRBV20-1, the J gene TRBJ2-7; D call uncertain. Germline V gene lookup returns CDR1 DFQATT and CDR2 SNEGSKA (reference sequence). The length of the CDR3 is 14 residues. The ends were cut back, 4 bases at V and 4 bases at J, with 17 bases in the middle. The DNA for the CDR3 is TGCAGTGCTAAAAGGTCCCCCTTAAGGTACGAGCAGTACTTC. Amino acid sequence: CSAKRSPLRYEQYF.

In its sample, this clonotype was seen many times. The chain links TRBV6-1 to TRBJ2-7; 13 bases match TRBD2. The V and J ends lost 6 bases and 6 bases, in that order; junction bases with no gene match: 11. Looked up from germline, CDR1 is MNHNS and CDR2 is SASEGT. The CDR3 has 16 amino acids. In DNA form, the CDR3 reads TGTGCCAGCAGAACCGGGACTAGCGGGATTGTCTCCGAGCAGTACTTC. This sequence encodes CASRTGTSGIVSEQYF.

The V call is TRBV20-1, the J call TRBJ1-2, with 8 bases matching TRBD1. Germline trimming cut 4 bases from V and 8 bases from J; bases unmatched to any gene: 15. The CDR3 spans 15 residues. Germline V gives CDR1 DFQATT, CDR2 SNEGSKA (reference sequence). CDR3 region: CSATGQGAIPRGYTF. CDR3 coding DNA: TGCAGTGCTACCGGACAGGGTGCAATCCCTCGCGGCTACACCTTC.

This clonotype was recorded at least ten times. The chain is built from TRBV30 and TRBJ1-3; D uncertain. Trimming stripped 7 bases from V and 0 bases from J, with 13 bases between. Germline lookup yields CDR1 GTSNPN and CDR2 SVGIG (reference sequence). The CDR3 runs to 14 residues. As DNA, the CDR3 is TGTGCCTTTAGGTGGGGATACTCTGGAAACACCATATATTTT. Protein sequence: CAFRWGYSGNTIYF. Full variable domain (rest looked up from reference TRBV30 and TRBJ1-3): SQTIHQWPATLVQPVGSPLSLECTVEGTSNPNLYWYRQAAGRGLQLLFYSVGIGQISSEVPQNLSASRPQDRQFILSSKKLLLSDSGFYLCAFRWGYSGNTIYFGEGSWLTVV.

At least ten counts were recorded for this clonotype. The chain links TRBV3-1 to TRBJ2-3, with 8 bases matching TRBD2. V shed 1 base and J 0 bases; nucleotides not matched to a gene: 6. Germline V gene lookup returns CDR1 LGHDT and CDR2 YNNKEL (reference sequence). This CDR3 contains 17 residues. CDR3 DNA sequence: TGTGCCAGCAGCCAAGTCGCATCGGGAGGGAGCACAGATACGCAGTATTTT. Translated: CASSQVASGGSTDTQYF.

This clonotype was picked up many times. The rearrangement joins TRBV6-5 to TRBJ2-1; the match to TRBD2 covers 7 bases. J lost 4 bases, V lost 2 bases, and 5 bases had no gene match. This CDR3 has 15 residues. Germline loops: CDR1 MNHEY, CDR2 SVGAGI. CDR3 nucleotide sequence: TGTGCCAGCAGTTACGGCCTAGCGGAGTACAATGAGCAGTTCTTC. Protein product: CASSYGLAEYNEQFF.

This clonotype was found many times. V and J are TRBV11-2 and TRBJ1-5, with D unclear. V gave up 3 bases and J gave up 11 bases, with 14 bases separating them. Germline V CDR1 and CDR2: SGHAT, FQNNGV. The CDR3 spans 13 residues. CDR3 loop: CASSFSRAGTQHF. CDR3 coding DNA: TGTGCCAGCAGCTTTAGCCGTGCCGGGACCCAGCATTTT.

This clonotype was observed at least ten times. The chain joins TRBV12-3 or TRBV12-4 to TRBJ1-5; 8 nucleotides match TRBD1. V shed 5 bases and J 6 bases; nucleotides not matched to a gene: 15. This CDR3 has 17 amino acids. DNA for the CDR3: TGTGCCAGCAGTCCACAACGCTGGGCAGGGGGCGTTCAGCCCCAGCATTTT. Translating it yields CASSPQRWAGGVQPQHF.

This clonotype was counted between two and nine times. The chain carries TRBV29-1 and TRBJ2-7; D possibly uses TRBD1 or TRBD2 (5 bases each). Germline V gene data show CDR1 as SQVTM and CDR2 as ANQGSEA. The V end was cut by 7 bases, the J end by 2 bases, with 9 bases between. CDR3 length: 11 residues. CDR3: CSGGTAYEQYF. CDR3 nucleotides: TGCAGCGGGGGGACCGCCTACGAGCAGTACTTC.

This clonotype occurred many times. The CDR3 nucleotides are TGCGCCAGCAGCTTGGGCACGTCCCACAATCAGCCCCAGCATTTT. As protein: CASSLGTSHNQPQHF. The rearrangement joins TRBV5-1 to TRBJ1-5; D unresolved. Germline V gives CDR1 SGHRS, CDR2 YFSETQ. This CDR3 has 15 residues. Trimming stripped 0 bases from V and 3 bases from J, with 10 bases between.

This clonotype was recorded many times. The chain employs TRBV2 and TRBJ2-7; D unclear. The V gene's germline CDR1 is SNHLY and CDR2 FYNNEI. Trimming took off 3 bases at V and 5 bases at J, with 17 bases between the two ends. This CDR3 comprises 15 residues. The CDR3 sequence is CASSDNTLRSNEQYF. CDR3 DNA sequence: TGTGCCAGCAGTGACAACACTCTGAGGTCGAACGAGCAGTACTTC.

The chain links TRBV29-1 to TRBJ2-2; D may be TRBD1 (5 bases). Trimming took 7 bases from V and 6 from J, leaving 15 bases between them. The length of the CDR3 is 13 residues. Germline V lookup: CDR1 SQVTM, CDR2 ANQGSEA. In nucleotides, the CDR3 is TGCAGCGCCCGAATTGGGGCGGCCGGGGAGCTGTTTTTT. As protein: CSARIGAAGELFF.

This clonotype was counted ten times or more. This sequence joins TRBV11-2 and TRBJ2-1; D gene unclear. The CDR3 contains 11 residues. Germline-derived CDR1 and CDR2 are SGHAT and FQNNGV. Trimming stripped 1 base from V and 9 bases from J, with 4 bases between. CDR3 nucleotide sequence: TGTGCCAGCAGCTTAGTCCTTGAGCAGTTCTTC. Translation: CASSLVLEQFF. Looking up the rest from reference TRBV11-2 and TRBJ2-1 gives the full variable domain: EAGVAQSPRYKIIEKRQSVAFWCNPISGHATLYWYQQILGQGPKLLIQFQNNGVVDDSQLPKDRFSAERLKGVDSTLKIQPAKLEDSAVYLCASSLVLEQFFGPGTRLTVL.

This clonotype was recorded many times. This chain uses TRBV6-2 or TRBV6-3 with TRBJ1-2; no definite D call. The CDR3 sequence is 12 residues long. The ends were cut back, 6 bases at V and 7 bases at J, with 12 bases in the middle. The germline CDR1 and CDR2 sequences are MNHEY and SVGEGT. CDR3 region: CASSPQTSGYTF. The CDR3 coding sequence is TGTGCCAGCAGCCCCCAGACAAGTGGCTACACCTTC.

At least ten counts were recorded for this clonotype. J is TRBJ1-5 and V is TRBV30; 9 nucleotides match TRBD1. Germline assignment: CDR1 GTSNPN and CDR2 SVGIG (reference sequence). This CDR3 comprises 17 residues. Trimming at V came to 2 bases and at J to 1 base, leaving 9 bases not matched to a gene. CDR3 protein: CAWSSDRGSLSNQPQHF. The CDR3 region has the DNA TGTGCCTGGAGTAGTGACAGGGGGAGTTTGAGCAATCAGCCCCAGCATTTT.

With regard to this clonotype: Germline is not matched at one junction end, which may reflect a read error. The CDR3 DNA reads as TGTGCCAGCAGACAAGCCCACGGACAGCAAGAGACCCAGTACTTC. Translation: CASRQAHGQQETQYF. This chain joins TRBV14 and TRBJ2-5; possible D gene TRBD1, 6 bases. This CDR3 has 15 residues. CDR1 and CDR2 from the germline V gene are SGHDN and FVKESK.

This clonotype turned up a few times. The CDR3 DNA follows: TGCAGTGCTAGGACCTCCCCGGGGGGCACAGATACGCAGTATTTT. It yields the protein CSARTSPGGTDTQYF. The V and J genes are TRBV20-1 and TRBJ2-3, with a weak D call TRBD2 (6 bases). The V and J ends lost 3 bases and 1 base respectively, with 14 bases between them. The CDR3 loop spans 15 amino acids. The germline V gene has CDR1 DFQATT and CDR2 SNEGSKA (reference sequence).

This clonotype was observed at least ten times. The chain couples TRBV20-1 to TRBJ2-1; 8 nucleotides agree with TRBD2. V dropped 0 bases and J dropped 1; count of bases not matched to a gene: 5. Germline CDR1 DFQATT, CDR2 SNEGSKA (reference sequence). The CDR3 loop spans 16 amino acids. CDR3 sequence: CSARDRGLVSYNEQFF. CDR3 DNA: TGCAGTGCTAGAGATAGGGGACTAGTATCCTACAATGAGCAGTTCTTC.

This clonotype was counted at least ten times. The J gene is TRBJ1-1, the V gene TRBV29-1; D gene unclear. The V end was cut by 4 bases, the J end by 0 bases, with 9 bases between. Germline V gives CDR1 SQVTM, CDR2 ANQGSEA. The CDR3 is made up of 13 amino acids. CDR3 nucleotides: TGCAGCGTTGGTGCGGGGTTGAACACTGAAGCTTTCTTT. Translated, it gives CSVGAGLNTEAFF.

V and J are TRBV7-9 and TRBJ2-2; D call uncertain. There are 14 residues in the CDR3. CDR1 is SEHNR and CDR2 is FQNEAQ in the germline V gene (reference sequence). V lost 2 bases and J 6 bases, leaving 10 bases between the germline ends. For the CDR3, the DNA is TGTGCCAGCAGCTTACAGAAGACACCCGGGGAGCTGTTTTTT. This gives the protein CASSLQKTPGELFF.

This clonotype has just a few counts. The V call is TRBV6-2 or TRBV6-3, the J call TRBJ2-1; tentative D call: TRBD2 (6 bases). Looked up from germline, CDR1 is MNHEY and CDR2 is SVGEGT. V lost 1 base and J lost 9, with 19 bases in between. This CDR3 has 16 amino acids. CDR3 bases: TGTGCCAGCAGTTACTGGAGGGGCGGACGGGGTGGTGAGCAGTTCTTC. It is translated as CASSYWRGGRGGEQFF.

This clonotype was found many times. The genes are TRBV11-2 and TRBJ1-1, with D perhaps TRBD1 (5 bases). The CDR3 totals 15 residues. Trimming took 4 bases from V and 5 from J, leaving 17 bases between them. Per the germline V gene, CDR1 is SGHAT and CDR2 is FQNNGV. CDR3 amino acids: CASSSRGAWSTEAFF. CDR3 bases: TGTGCCAGCAGCTCCAGAGGGGCCTGGAGTACTGAAGCTTTCTTT.